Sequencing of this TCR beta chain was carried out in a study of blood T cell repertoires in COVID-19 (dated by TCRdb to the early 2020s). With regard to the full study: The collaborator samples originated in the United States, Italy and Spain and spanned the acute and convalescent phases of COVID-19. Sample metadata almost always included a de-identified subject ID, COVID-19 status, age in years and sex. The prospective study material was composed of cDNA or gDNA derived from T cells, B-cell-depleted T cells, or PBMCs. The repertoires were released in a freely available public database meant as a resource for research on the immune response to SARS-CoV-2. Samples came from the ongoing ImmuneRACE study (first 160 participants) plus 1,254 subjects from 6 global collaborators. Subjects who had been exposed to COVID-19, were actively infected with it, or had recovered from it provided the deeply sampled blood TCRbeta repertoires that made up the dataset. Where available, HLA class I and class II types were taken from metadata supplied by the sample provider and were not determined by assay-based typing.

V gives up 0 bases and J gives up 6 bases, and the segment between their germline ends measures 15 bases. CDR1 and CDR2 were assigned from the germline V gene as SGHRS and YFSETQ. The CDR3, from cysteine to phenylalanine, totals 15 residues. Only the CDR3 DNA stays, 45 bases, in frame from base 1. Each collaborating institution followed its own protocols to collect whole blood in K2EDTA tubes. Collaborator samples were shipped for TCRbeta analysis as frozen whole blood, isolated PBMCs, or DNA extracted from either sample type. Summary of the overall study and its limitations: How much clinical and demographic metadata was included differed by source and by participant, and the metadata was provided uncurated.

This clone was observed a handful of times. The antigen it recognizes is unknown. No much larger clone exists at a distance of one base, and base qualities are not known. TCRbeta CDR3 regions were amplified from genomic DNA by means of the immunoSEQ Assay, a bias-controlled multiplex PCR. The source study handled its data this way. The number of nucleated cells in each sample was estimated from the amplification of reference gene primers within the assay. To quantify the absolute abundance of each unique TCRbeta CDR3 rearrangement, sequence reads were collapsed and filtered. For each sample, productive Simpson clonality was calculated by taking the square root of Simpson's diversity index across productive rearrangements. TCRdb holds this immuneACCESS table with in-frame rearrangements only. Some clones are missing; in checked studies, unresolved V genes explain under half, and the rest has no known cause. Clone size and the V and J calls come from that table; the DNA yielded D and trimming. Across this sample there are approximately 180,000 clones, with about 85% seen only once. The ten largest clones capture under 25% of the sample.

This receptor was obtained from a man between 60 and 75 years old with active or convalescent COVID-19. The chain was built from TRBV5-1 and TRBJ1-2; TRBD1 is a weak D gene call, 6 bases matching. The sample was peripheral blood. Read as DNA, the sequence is TGCGCCAGCAGCTTGGGAACAGGGAACACGGATGGCTACACCTTC. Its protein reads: CASSLGTGNTDGYTF.